The 7 T cell receptor beta chains listed next were all sequenced from one sample in a study of blood T cell repertoires in COVID-19. The assay was immunoSEQ multiplex PCR, and TCRdb's table has in-frame clones only and misses some. The table lists around 26,000 clones, about 83% of them singletons. The sequenced sample was peripheral blood. The receptors stem from a human donor with active COVID-19. The donor label of this sample is uncertain.

This rearrangement joins TRBV6-2 or TRBV6-3 to TRBJ1-6, with TRBD1 identical over 8 bases. J was trimmed by 7 bases and V by 6 bases; bases with no gene match: 5. The CDR3 runs to 14 residues. Germline V gives CDR1 MNHEY, CDR2 SVGEGT. CDR3 amino acids: CASSWGQENSPLHF. In nucleotides, the CDR3 is TGTGCCAGCAGCTGGGGACAGGAGAATTCACCCCTCCACTTT.

The rearrangement joins TRBV19 to TRBJ2-1; D might be TRBD2 (5 bases). The CDR3 is 15 residues long. The V gene's germline CDR1 is LNHDA and CDR2 SQIVND (reference sequence). Trimming shortened V by 5 bases and J by 4 bases, and 15 bases separated the two germline ends. The CDR3 DNA sequence: TGTGCCAGTAGTCCCCAGTGGGAGTGGTACAATGAGCAGTTCTTC. Amino acids: CASSPQWEWYNEQFF.

This chain joins TRBV11-3 and TRBJ2-5, with 11 bases that match TRBD2. Trimming at V came to 5 bases and at J to 1 base, leaving 6 bases not matched to a gene. The CDR3 spans 16 residues. Germline V lookup: CDR1 SGHNT, CDR2 YENEEA. This chain's CDR3 is CASSIGTSGPQETQYF. The CDR3 nucleotides read TGTGCCAGCAGCATTGGGACTAGCGGCCCCCAAGAGACCCAGTACTTC.

The chain couples TRBV6-5 to TRBJ1-3, with 8 bases fitting TRBD1. Trimming at V came to 4 bases and at J to 4 bases, leaving 6 bases not matched to a gene. The CDR3 loop spans 15 amino acids. The germline CDR1 and CDR2 sequences are MNHEY and SVGAGI. The DNA of the CDR3 is TGTGCCAGCAGTTCCGGACAGGGCGGGGGAAACACCATATATTTT. Its protein product is CASSSGQGGGNTIYF.

V gene TRBV19 combines with J gene TRBJ2-3; no clear D gene. This CDR3 region has 16 residues. V lost 2 bases to trimming and J lost 1 base, with 13 bases between them. The V gene's germline CDR1 is LNHDA and CDR2 SQIVND (reference sequence). The CDR3 coding sequence is TGTGCCAGTAGTATACGGGTGTATCTGGGCACAGATACGCAGTATTTT. Protein product: CASSIRVYLGTDTQYF.

The V gene is TRBV30, the J gene TRBJ2-1; the D is unclear. V was clipped by 4 bases and J by 3 bases, with 13 bases between them. The CDR3 totals 14 residues. Germline CDR1 reads GTSNPN; CDR2 reads SVGIG (reference sequence). The DNA of the CDR3 is TGTGCCTGGAAACTCACCCGACTCTACAATGAGCAGTTCTTC. It codes for CAWKLTRLYNEQFF.

The V and J genes are TRBV5-1 and TRBJ2-3; possibly TRBD2 for D (6 bases). Between the trimmed V and J ends, which lost 1 base and 0 bases, there was a span of 9 bases. This CDR3 contains 15 residues. Germline loops: CDR1 SGHRS, CDR2 YFSETQ. CDR3 sequence (DNA): TGCGCCAGCAGCTTGAATAGCGGAAGCACAGATACGCAGTATTTT. This gives the protein CASSLNSGSTDTQYF.